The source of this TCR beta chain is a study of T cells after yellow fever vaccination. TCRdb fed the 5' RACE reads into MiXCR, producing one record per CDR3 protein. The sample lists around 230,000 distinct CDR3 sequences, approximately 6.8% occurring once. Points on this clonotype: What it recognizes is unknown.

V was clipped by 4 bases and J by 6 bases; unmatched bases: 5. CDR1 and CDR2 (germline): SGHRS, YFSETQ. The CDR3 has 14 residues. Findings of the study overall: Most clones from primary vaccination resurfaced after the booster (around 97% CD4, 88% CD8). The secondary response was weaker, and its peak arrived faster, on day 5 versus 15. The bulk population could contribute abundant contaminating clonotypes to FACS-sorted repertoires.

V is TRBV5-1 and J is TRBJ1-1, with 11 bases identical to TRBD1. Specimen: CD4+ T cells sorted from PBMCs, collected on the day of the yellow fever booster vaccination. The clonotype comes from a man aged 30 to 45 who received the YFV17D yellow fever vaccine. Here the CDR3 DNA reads TGCGCCAGCAGCATCGGACAGGGGGCGCCTGAAGCTTTCTTT. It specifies CASSIGQGAPEAFF.